The text below deals with one T cell receptor (beta chain). Its specificity is not known. Thawed PBMCs were FACS-sorted into unstimulated CD4+CD25+CD127- regulatory T cells, CD4+CD25- non-regulatory cells, CD4 and CD8 cells. Germline-derived CDR1 and CDR2 are SGHTA and FQGNSA. Trimming stripped 4 bases from V and 7 bases from J, with 16 bases between. The length of the CDR3 is 14 residues. The data were produced by immunoSEQ multiplex PCR, yet TCRdb's version contains in-frame clones alone and is incomplete. In the table there are 60,000 to 70,000 clones, 80% to 95% of which are singletons. The data were taken from a study of Tregs in tolerant kidney transplant recipients. Study background: Related graft donors supplied nonmyeloablative bone marrow transplants, and mixed chimerism was transient. Regarding the study as a whole: Changing PCR primers prevented nucleotide comparison between some patients' samples.

The sequence was obtained from a human donor who received a combined kidney and bone marrow transplant. The rearrangement uses TRBV7-2 and TRBJ1-2; a weak D match, TRBD1 (5 bases). Sequencing was performed on CD8+ T cells from blood, taken before the transplant. DNA for the CDR3: TGTGCCAGCAGCTCACGGTGGGGCGTGGGTGGCTACACCTTC. Its translation: CASSSRWGVGGYTF.